This T cell receptor beta chain was obtained from a study of cytomegalovirus exposure and HLA in healthy donors. It was with 60 Vbeta and 13 Jbeta primers that the PCR ran. Only in-frame clones appear in the TCRdb table, and some are missing; sequencing was by immunoSEQ multiplex PCR. The sample includes some 97,000 clones, about three quarters of them seen just once. Study-wide findings and caveats: Presence/absence analyses took donor sequencing depth as roughly uniform. Across HLA loci, a later analysis found differing TCR association rates, with DRB1 most and HLA-C fewest. Compared with the roughly 700-donor mean, an Asian-associated ancestry cluster reportedly had fewer N-insertions, according to a later analysis. V- and J-gene trimming of TCR beta was linked (in a later analysis) to a missense DCLRE1C variant.

Note on this clone: Antigen unknown.

V was trimmed by 2 bases and J by 5 bases, leaving 14 bases between them. The CDR3 spans 15 residues. Germline V gives CDR1 SGHDT, CDR2 YYEEEE. The rearrangement joins TRBV5-6 to TRBJ2-1; a possible D gene is TRBD1 (6 bases). The sequenced sample was PBMCs. The sequence came from a male donor in good health and CMV-seropositive. The CDR3 region has the DNA TGTGCCAGCAGCTTAACAGGGTTTGGGGACAATGAGCAGTTCTTC. Protein product: CASSLTGFGDNEQFF.